A single count supports the clone carrying this T cell receptor beta chain. The target antigen is unknown. Vbeta (60) and Jbeta (13) primers were used in the PCR. In the original processing: There were about 88 million unique TCR beta chains by a later count, and some 12 million of them were shared. Clones were read by immunoSEQ multiplex PCR, and TCRdb kept only the in-frame ones, dropping some. Clone size and the V and J calls come from that table; the DNA yielded D and trimming. The data contain 100,000 to 150,000 clones, about 79% of them singletons. Germline values: CDR1 KGHSH, CDR2 LQKENI. V lost 0 bases, J lost 0 bases, and 8 bases lay in between. The CDR3 has 15 residues. The donors (healthy individuals) were bone marrow donors. The data were taken from a study of cytomegalovirus exposure and HLA in healthy donors. Study-wide context: Falling in the Caucasian-associated ancestry cluster were about 82% of under 500 genotyped donors. Study-level points and caveats: An analysis was carried out later, and it reportedly showed fewer N-insertions in an Asian-associated ancestry cluster than the approximately 610-donor mean.

Sequencing input: PBMCs. This chain connects TRBV18 to TRBJ1-1; D gene unclear. The clonotype originates from a man aged 50-60 years in good health and CMV-seronegative. This CDR3 reads CASSPPALMNTEAFF. CDR3 nucleotides: TGTGCCAGCTCACCACCCGCGCTGATGAACACTGAAGCTTTCTTT.